This T cell receptor (beta chain) was captured by sequencing in a study of cytomegalovirus exposure and HLA in healthy donors. Across the whole study: In a later analysis, it was reported that the 110 or so validation repertoires had been produced on the same platform as the 550 to 850 repertoires belonging to the first cohort.

Sequencing was performed with immunoSEQ multiplex PCR; in TCRdb, only in-frame clones are kept and a portion is missing. The table shows 150,000 to 250,000 clones, with 84% occurring only once. Points on this clone: Its matching antigen is unknown.

The CDR3 is made up of 14 amino acids. CDR1 is SGHDT, CDR2 YYEEEE, per germline. Trimming took off 1 base at V and 7 bases at J, with 12 bases between the two ends. Findings and caveats of the study: CMV antigen specificity was confirmed in vitro for three CMV-associated chains. Most TCR sequences showed up rarely, but some public TCRs showed up in many donors.

These donors were members of the roughly 110-subject validation cohort, a group separate from the approximately 670-subject first cohort. The chain combines TRBV5-6 with TRBJ2-1, with D possibly matching TRBD1 (5 bases). The TCR originated in a young woman in good health and CMV-seropositive. The source material was PBMCs. The DNA of the CDR3 is TGTGCCAGCAGCTTGATCCCAGGGCTGAATGAGCAGTTCTTC. Translating gives CASSLIPGLNEQFF. Drawing the rest from reference TRBV5-6 and TRBJ2-1, the complete variable domain is DAGVTQSPTHLIKTRGQQVTLRCSPKSGHDTVSWYQQALGQGPQFIFQYYEEEERQRGNFPDRFSGHQFPNYSSELNVNALLLGDSALYLCASSLIPGLNEQFFGPGTRLTVL.